This TCR beta chain was observed in a study of lymphopenia after photon versus proton radiotherapy. The data were produced by immunoSEQ multiplex PCR, yet TCRdb's version contains in-frame clones alone and is incomplete. The sample carries around 70,000 clones, around 90% recorded once. Overall study findings and caveats: Authors raise, but do not show, better survival with proton therapy. Post-nadir diversity loss with photons came from oligoclonal expansion, particularly CD8+ Temra cells. Relative stability marked proton patients; photon patients lost diversity and naive cells.

Details on this clone: Antigen unknown.

The CDR3 covers 18 residues. Germline V lookup: CDR1 PRHDT, CDR2 FYEKMQ (reference sequence). V lost 5 bases, J lost 0 bases, and 10 bases stayed unmatched. V gene TRBV13 combines with J gene TRBJ2-3; 11 bases align to TRBD2. The TCR originated in a woman between 70 and 85 years old with pancreatic cancer. Sequenced here: peripheral blood, sampled from a patient treated with photon-based radiotherapy. The CDR3 loop reads CASSRTSGPSLSTDTQYF. In DNA form, the CDR3 reads TGTGCCAGCAGCCGGACTAGCGGGCCATCCCTTAGCACAGATACGCAGTATTTT.